What follows are 27 T cell receptor beta chains derived from one specimen sequenced in a study of shared clonotypes between healthy human individuals. Sequenced by immunoSEQ multiplex PCR; TCRdb stores in-frame clones only, minus some. Found here are 950,000 to 1,200,000 clones, approximately 80% of them singletons; the top ten hold 0.89%. Sequenced: memory CD4+ T cells from PBMCs. Subset meaning: CD45RA-negative fraction. The receptors derive from a man aged 18 to 29 in good health. Some clones in this sample may be carry-over from other donors' samples.

The chain recombines TRBV5-5 with TRBJ1-2; TRBD1 agrees at 8 bases. This CDR3 spans 15 amino acids. The germline V gene has CDR1 SGHKS and CDR2 YYEKEE (reference sequence). With V trimmed by 5 bases and J by 7 bases, 13 bases remained unmatched. The CDR3 is CASRPQGAPSFGYTF. DNA for the CDR3: TGTGCCAGCAGACCTCAGGGGGCGCCGAGTTTTGGCTACACCTTC.

This clone was observed a few times. The chain carries TRBV6-1 and TRBJ2-7; 9 bases align to TRBD1. Germline trimming cut 7 bases from V and 4 bases from J; bases unmatched to any gene: 5. Germline V gene sequence: CDR1 MNHNS, CDR2 SASEGT. The CDR3 consists of 13 residues. Here the CDR3 DNA reads TGTGCCAGCACCGTGGACAGGGGATACGAGCAGTACTTC. Residues: CASTVDRGYEQYF.

This clone is a singleton in its sample. The chain uses TRBV7-2 and TRBJ2-3; 14 bases match TRBD2. V shed 0 bases and J 4 bases; nucleotides not matched to a gene: 15. Per germline, CDR1 SGHTA and CDR2 FQGNSA. The CDR3 length is 21 residues. CDR3 amino acids: CASSLALGRGLAGGWADTQYF. The CDR3, as DNA: TGTGCCAGCAGCTTAGCCCTGGGAAGAGGACTAGCGGGAGGATGGGCAGATACGCAGTATTTT.

This clone was seen repeatedly, ten times or more. This chain links TRBV10-3 with TRBJ1-2, with 10 bases aligning to TRBD1. Germline lookup yields CDR1 ENHRY and CDR2 SYGVKD. This CDR3 has 16 amino acids. The V segment lost 5 bases and the J segment 4 bases; nucleotides outside the gene matches: 10. DNA of the CDR3: TGTGCCATCAGTCCCGGGACAGGGGTCGGCCCCTATGGCTACACCTTC. Encoded protein: CAISPGTGVGPYGYTF.

This clone was detected once. The chain combines TRBV18 with TRBJ1-3; the match to TRBD1 covers 10 bases. Germline V CDR1 and CDR2: KGHSH, LQKENI. Trimming at V came to 2 bases and at J to 2 bases, leaving 0 bases not matched to a gene. This CDR3 comprises 15 residues. CDR3 sequence reads: CASSPGTGAGNTIYF. The CDR3 DNA reads as TGTGCCAGCTCACCAGGGACAGGGGCTGGAAACACCATATATTTT.

The gene calls are TRBV5-5 and TRBJ2-1, with 8 bases matching TRBD1. V shed 0 bases, J shed 1 base, and the junction held 3 bases outside the gene matches. Germline assignment: CDR1 SGHKS and CDR2 YYEKEE (reference sequence). The CDR3 is 16 residues long. CDR3 coding DNA: TGTGCCAGCAGCTTGGTTGGGACAGGATCCTACAATGAGCAGTTCTTC. Amino acids: CASSLVGTGSYNEQFF.

The rearrangement joins TRBV4-2 to TRBJ2-1; 9 nucleotides line up with TRBD2. Germline V gene sequence: CDR1 LGHNA, CDR2 YNFKEQ. The CDR3 loop spans 14 amino acids. Germline trimming cut 2 bases from V and 5 bases from J; bases unmatched to any gene: 1. The CDR3 loop is CASSQLAGNNEQFF. The CDR3 nucleotides read TGTGCCAGCAGCCAACTAGCGGGAAACAATGAGCAGTTCTTC.

This clone was seen a few times. The chain joins TRBV7-9 to TRBJ2-4; 8 positions match TRBD1. Germline V gives CDR1 SEHNR, CDR2 FQNEAQ (reference sequence). Trimming at V came to 5 bases and at J to 1 base, leaving 4 bases not matched to a gene. The CDR3 length is 15 residues. Here the CDR3 reads CASSPGDRAKNIQYF. The CDR3 bases are TGTGCCAGCAGCCCCGGGGACAGGGCCAAAAACATTCAGTACTTC.

This clone occurred many times. This chain uses TRBV25-1 with TRBJ1-2, with a weak D call TRBD1 (6 bases). The V end was cut by 6 bases, the J end by 5 bases, with 13 bases between. Germline V gene data show CDR1 as MGHDK and CDR2 as SYGVNS. This CDR3 has 13 amino acids. The CDR3 here is CASRADRGYGYTF. Here the CDR3 DNA reads TGTGCCAGCAGGGCGGACAGAGGATATGGCTACACCTTC.

In the case of this clone: This clone may be a read error of a much larger clone one base away. The chain uses TRBV6-6 and TRBJ1-2, with 7 bases aligning to TRBD1. The CDR3 has 14 residues. The germline CDR1 and CDR2 sequences are MNHNY and SVGAGI (reference sequence). J was trimmed by 2 bases and V by 2 bases; bases with no gene match: 2. CDR3 DNA: TGTGCCAGCAGTTACGGCAGGGGGAACTATGGCTACACCTTC. Residues: CASSYGRGNYGYTF.

The rearrangement joins TRBV30 to TRBJ2-3; 7 nucleotides agree with TRBD1. V was clipped by 2 bases and J by 1 base; unmatched bases: 9. From germline, CDR1 is GTSNPN and CDR2 SVGIG (reference sequence). CDR3 length: 16 amino acids. The CDR3 sequence is CAWSLEGTARTDTQYF. In DNA, the CDR3 is TGTGCCTGGAGTTTAGAAGGGACAGCCCGCACAGATACGCAGTATTTT.

This clone appeared many times. V and J are TRBV27 and TRBJ1-5; D perhaps matches TRBD1 (6 bases). The CDR3 length is 14 residues. The V gene lost 5 bases and the J gene lost 5 bases, with 13 bases spanning the gap. CDR1 and CDR2 (germline): MNHEY, SMNVEV (reference sequence). The CDR3 sequence: CASSADRDYQPQHF. CDR3 nucleotides: TGTGCCAGCAGTGCGGACAGAGACTATCAGCCCCAGCATTTT.

The CDR3 DNA reads TGCAGCGTTGAAGTTTCGGGGGTTGAAAAACTGTTTTTT. It encodes CSVEVSGVEKLFF. The chain carries TRBV29-1 and TRBJ1-4; maybe TRBD1 (5 bases). This CDR3 spans 13 amino acids. Trimming removed 1 base at V and 7 bases at J, with 10 bases between. CDR1 is SQVTM and CDR2 is ANQGSEA in the germline V gene.

The chain links TRBV6-1 to TRBJ2-1; D is unresolved. Germline CDR1 and CDR2: MNHNS and SASEGT. Between the trimmed V and J ends, which lost 1 base and 0 bases, there was a span of 7 bases. This CDR3 has 15 residues. The CDR3 protein is CASSEGPYSYNEQFF. The CDR3 nucleotides are TGTGCCAGCAGTGAAGGGCCCTACTCCTACAATGAGCAGTTCTTC.

Written as DNA, the CDR3 is TGTGCCAGCACCCGGGACAGGGGGCTAGACATTCAGTACTTC. It specifies CASTRDRGLDIQYF. The chain links TRBV6-1 to TRBJ2-4; 12 positions agree with TRBD1. The junction had 6 bases not matched to a gene; V was cut back by 7 bases and J by 8 bases. The CDR3 runs to 14 residues. Germline CDR1 reads MNHNS; CDR2 reads SASEGT.

This chain links TRBV11-2 with TRBJ2-1; no definite D call. The CDR3 totals 14 residues. Germline lookup yields CDR1 SGHAT and CDR2 FQNNGV. The V end was cut by 5 bases, the J end by 0 bases, with 8 bases between. CDR3 sequence (DNA): TGTGCCAGCAGCGTCCAAAGCTCCTACAATGAGCAGTTCTTC. Amino acids: CASSVQSSYNEQFF.

The chain links TRBV9 to TRBJ2-2; perhaps D is TRBD1 or TRBD2 (5 bases each). Germline CDR1 SGDLS, CDR2 YYNGEE. CDR3 size: 17 residues. V was trimmed by 4 bases and J by 3 bases, leaving 19 bases between them. In DNA, the CDR3 is TGTGCCAGCAGCCCCCAACCCGGGACCCGTTACACCGGGGAGCTGTTTTTT. Protein: CASSPQPGTRYTGELFF.

A few counts support this clone. The chain joins TRBV7-7 to TRBJ2-5; D ambiguous. Deletions cut 2 bases from V and 0 bases from J, with 7 bases between. The CDR3 runs 14 residues. The germline gives CDR1 SSHAT, CDR2 FNYEAQ (reference sequence). The CDR3, as DNA: TGTGCCAGCAGCTTAAGGAGTAACCAAGAGACCCAGTACTTC. Residues: CASSLRSNQETQYF. Based on the CDR3 plus reference TRBV7-7 and TRBJ2-5, the full variable domain is GAGVSQSPRYKVTKRGQDVTLRCDPISSHATLYWYQQALGQGPEFLTYFNYEAQPDKSGLPSDRFSAERPEGSISTLTIQRTEQRDSAMYRCASSLRSNQETQYFGPGTRLLVL.

The V gene is TRBV4-2, the J gene TRBJ2-1; D is unclear. V was trimmed by 0 bases and J by 6 bases, leaving 6 bases between them. In germline, CDR1 is LGHNA, CDR2 YNFKEQ. CDR3 length: 13 amino acids. As DNA, the CDR3 is TGTGCCAGCAGCCAAGACGCGGTCAATGAGCAGTTCTTC. This sequence encodes CASSQDAVNEQFF.

The rearrangement joins TRBV5-6 to TRBJ2-1; D uncertain. Trimming took off 3 bases at V and 0 bases at J, with 16 bases between the two ends. The CDR3 is made up of 17 amino acids. The germline gives CDR1 SGHDT, CDR2 YYEEEE. CDR3 nucleotide sequence: TGTGCCAGCAGCTACTTATCGGCCGTCAGCTCCTACAATGAGCAGTTCTTC. Translation: CASSYLSAVSSYNEQFF. Full variable domain (remainder filled in from reference TRBV5-6 and TRBJ2-1): DAGVTQSPTHLIKTRGQQVTLRCSPKSGHDTVSWYQQALGQGPQFIFQYYEEEERQRGNFPDRFSGHQFPNYSSELNVNALLLGDSALYLCASSYLSAVSSYNEQFFGPGTRLTVL.

This clone was seen more than once but under ten times. The chain couples TRBV19 to TRBJ2-7, with 7 bases fitting TRBD1. From germline, CDR1 is LNHDA and CDR2 SQIVND (reference sequence). CDR3 length: 17 amino acids. J lost 2 bases, V lost 1 base, and 11 bases had no gene match. The CDR3 region is CASSIASTTGRPYEQYF. Written as DNA, the CDR3 is TGTGCCAGTAGTATAGCCTCCACGACAGGGCGTCCCTACGAGCAGTACTTC.

The J gene is TRBJ1-2, the V gene TRBV5-4, with unresolved D. CDR3 length: 11 residues. Trimming removed 0 bases at V and 6 bases at J, with 3 bases between. The germline V gene has CDR1 SGHNT and CDR2 YYREEE (reference sequence). As DNA, the CDR3 is TGTGCCAGCAGCTTGGCGGATGGCTACACCTTC. Protein product: CASSLADGYTF.

Ten or more counts support this clone. This sample includes further DNA sequences coding for the same CDR3. This chain joins TRBV28 and TRBJ2-7; D might be TRBD1 or TRBD2, each matching 6 bases. Trimming pared 4 bases from V and 4 bases from J, leaving 20 bases between. CDR3 length: 16 residues. Germline V gives CDR1 MDHEN, CDR2 SYDVKM. CDR3 nucleotides: TGTGCCAGCAGTTCCGCCGGTTTCGGGGGCTCGTACGAGCAGTACTTC. It specifies CASSSAGFGGSYEQYF.

The chain is built from TRBV2 and TRBJ2-1; possibly TRBD2 for D (6 bases). The CDR3 runs to 14 residues. The germline gives CDR1 SNHLY, CDR2 FYNNEI. The V end was cut by 3 bases, the J end by 9 bases, with 15 bases between. CDR3 bases: TGTGCCAGCAGTGACCTCGACAGCGGGTTTGAGCAGTTCTTC. Translated, it gives CASSDLDSGFEQFF.

The chain carries TRBV28 and TRBJ1-5, with D hard to call. Germline V lookup: CDR1 MDHEN, CDR2 SYDVKM. This CDR3 region has 10 residues. V was trimmed by 7 bases and J by 14 bases, leaving 12 bases between them. The DNA for the CDR3 is TGTGCCAGCATGGGGAGTTCCAAGCATTTT. Translating it yields CASMGSSKHF.

Comments on this clone: A read error may be the cause here, since a much bigger clone is one base away. This chain uses TRBV29-1 with TRBJ2-5; D call uncertain. With the DNA end fitting TRBJ2-7 better, the J assignment may be wrong. CDR1 and CDR2 (germline): SQVTM, ANQGSEA. CDR3 length: 10 residues. The chain's CDR3 is CSVAEYEQYF. The DNA of the CDR3 is TGCAGCGTAGCAGAGTACGAGCAGTACTTC.

This clone showed up just a few times. The chain has TRBV27 and TRBJ1-2; the D is unclear. Trimming took off 7 bases at V and 8 bases at J, with 14 bases between the two ends. The CDR3 consists of 12 residues. CDR1 is MNHEY, CDR2 SMNVEV, per germline (reference sequence). CDR3 DNA sequence: TGTGCCAGCAAATCCGCCCGGAGCGGCTACACCTTC. It yields the protein CASKSARSGYTF.